Listed below are T cell receptor beta chains from one sample, sequenced in a study of blood T cell repertoires in COVID-19. Clones were read by immunoSEQ multiplex PCR, and TCRdb kept only the in-frame ones, dropping some. There are around 250,000 clones in the sample; around 90% occur only once, and 2.1% lies in the top ten. The sequencing sample was made of peripheral blood. The receptors here all came from a woman between 55 and 75 years old with COVID-19, enrolled during active disease. Both conserved end residues are part of each CDR3. Fields, in order: J gene, D gene, V gene, clone size, CDR3 DNA, CDR3 protein. A D gene is named only where the DNA matches it firmly. Clone size appears in some rows only: once, few, many, or a class for an expanded clone.

>TRBJ1-1|NA|TRBV29-1|NA
TGCAGCGTTGACAAAAACAGGGCGGGAGCTTTCTTT
CSVDKNRAGAFF
>TRBJ2-3|TRBD2|TRBV7-3|NA
TGTGCCAGCAGTGGACTAGCGAGCACAGATACGCAGTATTTT
CASSGLASTDTQYF
>TRBJ1-2|NA|TRBV3-1/TRBV3-2|NA
TGTGCCAGCAGAACCCTCGGGAGAGAAGGCTACACCTTC
CASRTLGREGYTF
>TRBJ2-2|NA|TRBV6-5|NA
TGTGCCAGCACCCCAGTCGGGGAGCTGTTTTTT
CASTPVGELFF
>TRBJ2-7|NA|TRBV6-2/TRBV6-3|NA
TGTGCCAGCAGTTACGGGGCAGGGGCCTCCTACGAGCAGTACTTC
CASSYGAGASYEQYF
>TRBJ1-6|TRBD1|TRBV6-2/TRBV6-3|NA
TGTGCCAGCAGTACGACCGGGACAGGGAGTTCACCCCTCCACTTT
CASSTTGTGSSPLHF
>TRBJ2-1|TRBD2|TRBV9|NA
TGTGCCAGCAGCGTAGTTGCAGCGGGGGGGAACAATGAGCAGTTCTTC
CASSVVAAGGNNEQFF
>TRBJ2-1|TRBD2|TRBV11-2|NA
TGTGCCAGCAGCCGAGCGGGGGGGCCCGGTAGTGAGCAGTTCTTC
CASSRAGGPGSEQFF
>TRBJ2-1|TRBD2|TRBV7-2|NA
TGTGCCAGCAGCTGGACTAGCGGGGTCTACAATGAGCAGTTCTTC
CASSWTSGVYNEQFF
>TRBJ2-6|NA|TRBV5-8|NA
TGTGCCAGCAGTACAGGGCTTGCCACTGGGGCCAACGTCCTGACTTTC
CASSTGLATGANVLTF
>TRBJ1-2|NA|TRBV9|NA
TGTGCCAGCAGCGTAGATAGTCGGTATGGCTACACCTTC
CASSVDSRYGYTF
>TRBJ2-1|TRBD1|TRBV5-1|NA
TGCGCCAGCAGCTTGCCGACAGGGTACGGTGAGCAGTTCTTC
CASSLPTGYGEQFF
>TRBJ1-2|TRBD1|TRBV10-3|NA
TGTGCCATCAGCAGTGGACAGGGGACCTATGGCTACACCTTC
CAISSGQGTYGYTF
>TRBJ2-5|TRBD1|TRBV5-1|NA
TGCGCCAGCACCCCGGGACAGGGGTTCCAAGAGACCCAGTACTTC
CASTPGQGFQETQYF
>TRBJ2-5|TRBD2|TRBV7-2|NA
TGTGCCAGCAGCTCCCGACTAGCGGGGAACTCAGAGACCCAGTACTTC
CASSSRLAGNSETQYF
>TRBJ1-1|TRBD1|TRBV5-1|NA
TGCGCCAGCAGCTCGACAGGGGTTGAAGCTTTCTTT
CASSSTGVEAFF
>TRBJ2-5|NA|TRBV20-1|NA
TGCAGTGCCAGTCCCCTCATAAGACAGGAAGAGACCCAGTACTTC
CSASPLIRQEETQYF
>TRBJ1-2|TRBD1|TRBV5-6|NA
TGTGCCAGCAGCTTACGACAGGGTGTCTTAAGGAGGACCTTC
CASSLRQGVLRRTF
>TRBJ1-3|TRBD1|TRBV30|NA
TGTGCCTGGAGTGGCCCCTGGGGACAGCGAAACACCATATATTTT
CAWSGPWGQRNTIYF
>TRBJ1-2|TRBD1|TRBV14|NA
TGTGCCAGCAGCCTCACGACAGGGGCGTACTATGGCTACACCTTC
CASSLTTGAYYGYTF
>TRBJ1-1|NA|TRBV7-2|few
TGTGCCAGCAGCTTTATAGGAGGGGCTGAAGCTTTCTTT
CASSFIGGAEAFF
>TRBJ1-1|NA|TRBV7-2|NA
TGTGCCAGCAGCTTTAGCTATACTGAAGCTTTCTTT
CASSFSYTEAFF
>TRBJ1-1|NA|TRBV4-2|NA
TGTGCCAGCAGCCAACCAGGTTCTGCCCCCCTGGGCGCTGAAGCTTTCTTT
CASSQPGSAPLGAEAFF
>TRBJ1-4|TRBD1|TRBV19|NA
TGTGCCACCGGCTCACGGGGACAGACTTCTAATGAAAAACTGTTTTTT
CATGSRGQTSNEKLFF
>TRBJ1-1|TRBD1|TRBV12-5|NA
TGTGCTAGTGTTCTTTTTGGGACAGGGATGAACACTGAAGCTTTCTTT
CASVLFGTGMNTEAFF
>TRBJ1-3|TRBD1|TRBV19|NA
TGTGCCAGCGCCACCGTGACAGGGAACCCTGGAAACACCATATATTTT
CASATVTGNPGNTIYF
>TRBJ2-5|NA|TRBV6-5|NA
TGTGCCAGCAGTCATGAAGAGACCCAGTACTTC
CASSHEETQYF
>TRBJ1-2|NA|TRBV5-1|NA
TGCGCCAGCAGATTACAGTTCCAAAACTATGGCTACACCTTC
CASRLQFQNYGYTF
>TRBJ2-1|TRBD2|TRBV10-3|NA
TGTGCCATCCGGAAGCGGGGGGCCTCCACTAACAATGAGCAGTTCTTC
CAIRKRGASTNNEQFF
>TRBJ2-2|NA|TRBV5-6|NA
TGTGCCAGCAGCTTCTGGCTCGTATCCCCGAACACCGGGGAGCTGTTTTTT
CASSFWLVSPNTGELFF
>TRBJ1-2|TRBD1|TRBV5-4|NA
TGTGCCAGCAGCCTAGGACAGGGGCAGGTCTATGGCTACACCTTC
CASSLGQGQVYGYTF
>TRBJ1-1|TRBD1|TRBV27|NA
TGTGCCAGCAGTTCCACGGACAGGATTACTGAAGCTTTCTTT
CASSSTDRITEAFF
>TRBJ1-5|NA|TRBV4-3|NA
TGCGCCAGCAGCCAACTTGGCCGCAATCAGCCCCAGCATTTT
CASSQLGRNQPQHF
>TRBJ1-3|NA|TRBV19|NA
TGTGCCAGTAGCACCTGGGCAGATACTGGAAACACCATATATTTT
CASSTWADTGNTIYF
>TRBJ1-6|NA|TRBV7-9|NA
TGTGCCAGCAGCTTAGCGCAGGGGTATAATTCACCCCTCCACTTT
CASSLAQGYNSPLHF
>TRBJ2-1|NA|TRBV7-9|NA
TGTGCCAGCAGCTCAGGACTCCCCGAAAGCTACAATGAGCAGTTCTTC
CASSSGLPESYNEQFF
>TRBJ1-1|TRBD1|TRBV4-3|NA
TGCGCCAGCAGCTCGCACAGGGGGCGGACTGAAGCTTTCTTT
CASSSHRGRTEAFF